Below are 32 T cell receptor beta chains sequenced from a single sample in a study of T-cell memory formation after mild COVID-19. From the 5' RACE reads, TCRdb called clonotypes with MiXCR, one entry per CDR3 protein. Of roughly 130,000 distinct CDR3 sequences listed, about a sixth were seen once; the top ten hold 4.5% to 6.5%. Sequenced input: PBMCs or a T cell subset sorted from them (not recorded which). Every receptor here comes from a man aged 18 to 30 who had mild COVID-19 (a few samples of this study predate the infection). Cell type and time point are not known.

This clonotype was observed a handful of times. CDR3 amino acids: CASRTGTGLTNYGYTF. As DNA, the CDR3 is TGTGCCAGCAGAACCGGGACAGGGTTAACAAACTATGGCTACACCTTC. The gene calls are TRBV6-5 and TRBJ1-2; 9 positions agree with TRBD1. Per germline, CDR1 MNHEY and CDR2 SVGAGI. The junction had 10 bases not matched to a gene; V was cut back by 6 bases and J by 2 bases. The CDR3 totals 16 residues.

This clonotype has only a few counts. This chain uses TRBV9 with TRBJ2-5; tentatively, D is TRBD2 (6 bases). Trimming stripped 0 bases from V and 4 bases from J, with 10 bases between. The CDR3 extends over 14 amino acids. Germline loops: CDR1 SGDLS, CDR2 YYNGEE. CDR3 coding DNA: TGTGCCAGCAGCGTAGAGGTTAGCGGAGAGACCCAGTACTTC. Protein sequence: CASSVEVSGETQYF.

For this clonotype: A much larger clonotype is one base distant, so this may be a read error. The chain joins TRBV7-2 to TRBJ2-1, with 9 bases lining up with TRBD2. V trimming: 11 bases; J trimming: 8 bases; junction bases outside the gene matches: 16. Germline assignment: CDR1 SGHTA and CDR2 FQGNSA. The CDR3 sequence is 15 residues long. The CDR3 loop is CASKDLAGRSYEQFF. In DNA, the CDR3 is TGTGCCTCCAAGGATCTAGCGGGGAGATCTTATGAGCAGTTCTTC.

The chain combines TRBV11-2 with TRBJ1-2; 7 bases agree with TRBD1. The germline V gene encodes CDR1 SGHAT and CDR2 FQNNGV. The trim removed 5 bases at V and 5 bases at J, leaving 11 bases unmatched. CDR3 length: 15 amino acids. This CDR3 reads CASSLYHDRAYGYTF. The CDR3 DNA follows: TGTGCCAGCAGCCTATACCACGACAGGGCTTATGGCTACACCTTC.

This clonotype appeared many times. J is TRBJ2-7 and V is TRBV18; D is possibly TRBD2 (6 bases). CDR1 KGHSH and CDR2 LQKENI come from the germline V gene. Deletions cut 2 bases from V and 3 bases from J, with 8 bases between. This CDR3 contains 13 residues. The DNA of the CDR3 is TGTGCCAGCTCACCAGCCGGGGGCTACGAGCAGTACGTC. This translates into CASSPAGGYEQYV.

This clonotype was seen only a few times. The V gene is TRBV7-9, the J gene TRBJ2-6, with D tentatively TRBD2 (6 bases). The CDR3 has 17 amino acids. CDR1 is SEHNR, CDR2 FQNEAQ, per germline (reference sequence). V was cut by 2 bases and J by 1 base, with 12 bases left in between. The CDR3 loop is CASSLSGGISGANVLTF. CDR3 coding DNA: TGTGCCAGCAGCTTATCTGGCGGGATTTCTGGGGCCAACGTCCTGACTTTC.

The V and J genes are TRBV2 and TRBJ2-1; 9 positions match TRBD1. The CDR3 has 15 residues. Germline lookup yields CDR1 SNHLY and CDR2 FYNNEI. J lost 6 bases, V lost 8 bases, and 11 bases had no gene match. CDR3 DNA sequence: TGTGCCAGCTCCCCGAACAGGGGGCCTATCAATGAGCAGTTCTTC. Amino acid sequence: CASSPNRGPINEQFF. The whole variable domain, filled in from reference TRBV2 and TRBJ2-1, reads EPEVTQTPSHQVTQMGQEVILRCVPISNHLYFYWYRQILGQKVEFLVSFYNNEISEKSEIFDDQFSVERPDGSNFTLKIRSTKLEDSAMYFCASSPNRGPINEQFFGPGTRLTVL.

This clonotype appeared a few times. This rearrangement joins TRBV6-2 or TRBV6-3 to TRBJ2-6, with D uncertain. V was clipped by 4 bases and J by 0 bases, with 10 bases between them. Looked up from germline, CDR1 is MNHEY and CDR2 is SVGEGT. This CDR3 spans 16 amino acids. The CDR3 reads CASSSGSTSGANVLTF. DNA for the CDR3: TGTGCCAGCAGTTCCGGATCGACCTCTGGGGCCAACGTCCTGACTTTC.

J is TRBJ1-4 and V is TRBV24-1; D not resolved. V shed 5 bases and J shed 5 bases, with 5 bases lying between them. In germline, CDR1 is KGHDR, CDR2 SFDVKD. The CDR3 length is 12 residues. CDR3 bases: TGTGCCACCAGTGGGCCGAATGAAAAACTGTTTTTT. As protein: CATSGPNEKLFF.

The V gene is TRBV25-1, the J gene TRBJ1-5, with 10 bases that match TRBD1. V was clipped by 4 bases and J by 5 bases; unmatched bases: 5. The germline gives CDR1 MGHDK, CDR2 SYGVNS. The CDR3 extends over 15 amino acids. The CDR3 region has the DNA TGTGCCAGCAGTGGGGAGGACAGGGGGGATCAGCCCCAGCATTTT. This gives the protein CASSGEDRGDQPQHF.

This clonotype was observed a handful of times. J is TRBJ2-6 and V is TRBV4-3; D not certain. V lost 6 bases to trimming and J lost 2 bases, with 8 bases between them. Looked up from germline, CDR1 is LGHNA and CDR2 is YSLEER. There are 14 residues in the CDR3. This chain's CDR3 is CASSHIPGANVLTF. The CDR3 bases are TGCGCCAGCAGTCATATACCTGGGGCCAACGTCCTGACTTTC.

This rearrangement joins TRBV7-2 to TRBJ2-5; 7 bases match TRBD2. The CDR3 has 14 residues. The V gene end was trimmed by 5 bases and the J gene end by 6 bases; junction bases not matched to a gene: 9. Germline-derived CDR1 and CDR2 are SGHTA and FQGNSA. The CDR3 loop reads CASSLVGEGKTQYF. CDR3 bases: TGTGCCAGCAGCCTCGTCGGGGAGGGGAAGACCCAGTACTTC.

This clonotype was observed a handful of times. The CDR3 is CATSDPRTGETGELFF. The DNA for the CDR3 is TGTGCCACCAGTGATCCACGGACAGGGGAAACCGGGGAGCTGTTTTTT. The rearrangement links TRBV24-1 to TRBJ2-2, with 9 positions matching TRBD1. Germline CDR1 KGHDR, CDR2 SFDVKD. This CDR3 contains 16 residues. The V segment lost 3 bases and the J segment 5 bases; nucleotides outside the gene matches: 6.

The J gene is TRBJ1-2, the V gene TRBV20-1, with D possibly being TRBD1 (5 bases). The germline V gene encodes CDR1 DFQATT and CDR2 SNEGSKA (reference sequence). CDR3 size: 13 residues. Trimming pared 1 base from V and 4 bases from J, leaving 10 bases between. CDR3 sequence (DNA): TGCAGTGCTAGAGTATCGACAGCCTATGGCTACACCTTC. It translates to CSARVSTAYGYTF.

This clonotype was seen more than once but under ten times. V usage is TRBV1 and J usage is TRBJ2-7; TRBD2, as called in the table, went unchecked against the DNA. TRBV1 is flagged as a pseudogene. The CDR3 has 14 amino acids. Written as DNA, the CDR3 is TGCACCAGCAGCCAAGGGACTAGCGTATACGAGCAGTACGTC. Its translation is CTSSQGTSVYEQYV.

This clonotype was counted many times. V usage is TRBV12-3 or TRBV12-4 and J usage is TRBJ2-5; D may be TRBD1 (7 bases). Between the trimmed V and J ends, which lost 5 bases and 3 bases, there was a span of 10 bases. The CDR3 sequence is 13 residues long. Here the CDR3 DNA reads TGTGCCAGCAGTCGCAGGGGGGAAGAGACCCAGTACTTC. Amino acid sequence: CASSRRGEETQYF.

This clonotype showed up just a few times. The genes are TRBV11-2 and TRBJ1-1; 8 positions agree with TRBD1. The CDR3 runs 13 residues. V gave up 4 bases and J gave up 7 bases; unmatched junction bases: 5. The germline V gene encodes CDR1 SGHAT and CDR2 FQNNGV. CDR3 region: CASSSPTGDEAFF. The CDR3 coding sequence is TGTGCCAGCAGCTCTCCGACAGGGGATGAAGCTTTCTTT.

CDR3: CASSQGPLAGGQETQYF. The CDR3 bases are TGTGCCAGCAGCCAAGGCCCTTTGGCGGGGGGGCAAGAGACCCAGTACTTC. The rearrangement uses TRBV4-2 and TRBJ2-5; 9 bases are shared with TRBD2. V dropped 1 base and J dropped 2; count of bases not matched to a gene: 8. This CDR3 comprises 17 residues. Germline V lookup: CDR1 LGHNA, CDR2 YNFKEQ.

The V call is TRBV18, the J call TRBJ2-7; the D is unclear. This CDR3 region has 13 residues. Trimming took 6 bases from V and 2 from J, leaving 11 bases between them. Germline lookup yields CDR1 KGHSH and CDR2 LQKENI. CDR3 nucleotide sequence: TGTGCCAGCTCCCCGACGGCTACCTACGAGCAGTACGTC. This translates into CASSPTATYEQYV.

This rearrangement joins TRBV18 to TRBJ2-3, with D possibly TRBD2 on 5 matching bases. Germline assignment: CDR1 KGHSH and CDR2 LQKENI. This CDR3 contains 15 residues. Trimming removed 5 bases at V and 3 bases at J, with 15 bases between. CDR3 in amino acids: CASSSDLVSTDTQYF. The CDR3 DNA reads TGTGCCAGCTCATCGGACTTGGTTTCAACAGATACGCAGTATTTT. The whole variable domain, filled in from reference TRBV18 and TRBJ2-3, reads NAGVMQNPRHLVRRRGQEARLRCSPMKGHSHVYWYRQLPEEGLKFMVYLQKENIIDESGMPKERFSAEFPKEGPSILRIQQVVRGDSAAYFCASSSDLVSTDTQYFGPGTRLTVL.

This clonotype was seen many times. This sequence joins TRBV6-5 and TRBJ1-1, with D hard to call. V dropped 4 bases and J dropped 5 bases, with 14 bases sitting between them. The CDR3 contains 14 residues. Germline CDR1 is MNHEY and CDR2 is SVGAGI. In nucleotides, the CDR3 is TGTGCCAGCAGTTTAGGCCCGATTAGGACTGAAGCTTTCTTT. It yields the protein CASSLGPIRTEAFF.

At least ten counts were recorded for this clonotype. The V gene is TRBV4-3, the J gene TRBJ2-2, with 8 bases matching TRBD2. Unmatched junction bases numbered 4, after V lost 3 bases and J lost 1 base. Germline lookup yields CDR1 LGHNA and CDR2 YSLEER. The CDR3 consists of 16 residues. The CDR3 region is CASSQTGLVNTGELFF. The CDR3 DNA follows: TGCGCCAGCAGCCAGACGGGACTAGTGAACACCGGGGAGCTGTTTTTT.

V gene TRBV3-1 combines with J gene TRBJ2-2; D is unclear. Trimming cost V 1 base and J 2 bases, with 11 bases left between them. Per germline, CDR1 LGHDT and CDR2 YNNKEL (reference sequence). This CDR3 has 16 residues. The CDR3 sequence: CASSQVGGRNTGELFF. For the CDR3, the DNA is TGTGCCAGCAGCCAAGTGGGTGGGCGCAACACCGGGGAGCTGTTTTTT. Drawing the rest from reference TRBV3-1 and TRBJ2-2, the complete variable domain is DTAVSQTPKYLVTQMGNDKSIKCEQNLGHDTMYWYKQDSKKFLKIMFSYNNKELIINETVPNRFSPKSPDKAHLNLHINSLELGDSAVYFCASSQVGGRNTGELFFGEGSRLTVL.

CDR3 residues: CASSVEELGTQYF. DNA for the CDR3: TGTGCCAGCAGCGTAGAAGAGTTAGGGACCCAGTACTTC. V is TRBV9 and J is TRBJ2-5; D gene uncertain. This CDR3 region has 13 residues. Deletions cut 0 bases from V and 7 bases from J, with 10 bases between. In germline, CDR1 is SGDLS, CDR2 YYNGEE.

This clonotype appeared a few times. This rearrangement joins TRBV7-2 to TRBJ2-5, with 11 bases matching TRBD2. The CDR3 contains 16 residues. Germline trimming cut 2 bases from V and 2 bases from J; bases unmatched to any gene: 4. The V gene's germline CDR1 is SGHTA and CDR2 FQGNSA. CDR3 residues: CASSLSSSGGQETQYF. The CDR3, as DNA: TGTGCCAGCAGCTTAAGCTCTAGCGGGGGGCAAGAGACCCAGTACTTC.

The rearrangement uses TRBV6-6 and TRBJ2-1; TRBD1 matches 12 bases. This CDR3 is 16 amino acids long. Per germline, CDR1 MNHNY and CDR2 SVGAGI (reference sequence). The ends lost 2 bases at V and 2 bases at J; junction bases unmatched: 1. CDR3 DNA sequence: TGTGCCAGCAGTTACGGGACAGGGGGCGCCTACAATGAGCAGTTCTTC. This gives the protein CASSYGTGGAYNEQFF.

The chain recombines TRBV4-1 with TRBJ1-4, with 9 bases matching TRBD1. The trim removed 3 bases at V and 10 bases at J, leaving 9 bases unmatched. The CDR3 is 15 residues long. Germline V CDR1 and CDR2: MGHRA, YSYEKL. The DNA of the CDR3 is TGCGCCAGCAGCCATTCCGGGACAGGGTCCGGAAAACTGTTTTTT. Translated: CASSHSGTGSGKLFF.

The rearrangement links TRBV12-3 or TRBV12-4 to TRBJ2-5; unclear D gene. Trimming stripped 7 bases from V and 3 bases from J, with 6 bases between. This CDR3 is built from 11 residues. Written as DNA, the CDR3 is TGTGCCAGCATGAGAGAAGAGACCCAGTACTTC. Translation gives CASMREETQYF.

This clonotype has a handful of counts. This chain uses TRBV5-1 with TRBJ1-1; D uncertain. The CDR3 runs 13 residues. Looked up from germline, CDR1 is SGHRS and CDR2 is YFSETQ. The V and J ends lost 0 bases and 6 bases respectively, with 9 bases between them. The CDR3: CASSLGTDAEAFF. CDR3 sequence (DNA): TGCGCCAGCAGCTTGGGCACAGACGCTGAAGCTTTCTTT.

The table lists this clonotype with a few counts. V is TRBV20-1 and J is TRBJ2-1, with TRBD2 identical over 8 bases. Per germline, CDR1 DFQATT and CDR2 SNEGSKA (reference sequence). The CDR3 loop spans 14 amino acids. Losses at the gene ends were 3 bases for V and 3 bases for J; bases not matched to a gene: 4. The CDR3 is CSASKAGVYNEQFF. CDR3 bases: TGCAGTGCTAGTAAAGCGGGGGTCTACAATGAGCAGTTCTTC.

V usage is TRBV6-1 and J usage is TRBJ2-3, with D uncertain. There are 13 residues in the CDR3. The ends were cut back, 2 bases at V and 4 bases at J, with 7 bases in the middle. Germline CDR1 and CDR2: MNHNS and SASEGT. The chain's CDR3 is CASSENIPDTQYF. DNA for the CDR3: TGTGCCAGCAGTGAAAATATCCCAGATACGCAGTATTTT.

The chain carries TRBV9 and TRBJ1-2, with TRBD1 matching 9 bases. The germline V gene encodes CDR1 SGDLS and CDR2 YYNGEE. The trim removed 0 bases at V and 6 bases at J, leaving 6 bases unmatched. This CDR3 comprises 15 residues. As DNA, the CDR3 is TGTGCCAGCAGCGTAGCGGCCCGACAGGGGGATGGCTACACCTTC. Its protein product is CASSVAARQGDGYTF.